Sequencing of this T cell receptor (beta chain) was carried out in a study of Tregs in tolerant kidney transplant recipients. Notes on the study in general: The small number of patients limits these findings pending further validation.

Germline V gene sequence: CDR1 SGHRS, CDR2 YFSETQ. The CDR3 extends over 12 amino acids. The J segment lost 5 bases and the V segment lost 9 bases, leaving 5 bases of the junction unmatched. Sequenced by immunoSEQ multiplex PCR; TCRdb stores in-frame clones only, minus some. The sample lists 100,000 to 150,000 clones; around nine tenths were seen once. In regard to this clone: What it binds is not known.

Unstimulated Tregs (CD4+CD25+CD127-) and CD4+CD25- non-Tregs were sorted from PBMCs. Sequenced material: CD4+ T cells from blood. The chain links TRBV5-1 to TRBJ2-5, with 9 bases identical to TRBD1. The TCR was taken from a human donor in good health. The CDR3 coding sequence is TGCGCCACCGGGACAGGGTCGGAGACCCAGTACTTC. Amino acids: CATGTGSETQYF.